This T cell receptor (beta chain) was captured by sequencing in a study of T cell clonotyping in hematopoietic cell transplantation. Sequencing used immunoSEQ multiplex PCR; TCRdb keeps in-frame clones, though not all of them. Among nearly 70,000 clones listed, just under 95% were seen once. The CDR3 consists of 13 residues. Germline V gene sequence: CDR1 SGHTA, CDR2 FQGNSA. V was trimmed by 5 bases and J by 3 bases, leaving 11 bases between them. The sequence was collected from a man aged 45-65 years in good health. Some clones in this sample may be carry-over from other donors' samples. Sequencing input: peripheral blood mononuclear cells. The chain uses TRBV7-2 and TRBJ2-7, with D tentatively TRBD2 (6 bases). The CDR3 loop reads CASSGGSRYEQYF. CDR3 sequence (DNA): TGTGCCAGCAGCGGAGGGAGCCGCTACGAGCAGTACTTC. Using reference TRBV7-2 and TRBJ2-7 for the parts outside the CDR3, the full variable domain is GAGVSQSPSNKVTEKGKDVELRCDPISGHTALYWYRQSLGQGLEFLIYFQGNSAPDKSGLPSDRFSAERTGGSVSTLTIQRTQQEDSAVYLCASSGGSRYEQYFGPGTRLTVT.